The rows below give T cell receptor beta chains drawn from one sample of a study of T-cell memory formation after mild COVID-19. TCRdb analysed the 5' RACE reads with MiXCR anew, one entry per CDR3 protein. The data contain approximately 350,000 distinct CDR3 sequences, around 27% of them singletons. The sample comprised PBMCs or a T cell subset sorted from them (not recorded which). All receptors derive from an adult woman who had mild COVID-19 (a few samples of this study predate the infection). Cell type and time point are not known. The CDR3 runs from the conserved cysteine through the conserved F or W. D genes are given only for firm matches. Only some rows state a clone size, as once, few, many or a class for expanded clones.

TRBD1,.,TRBJ1-5,TRBV5-1,TGCGCCAGCAGCTTGACAGGGGTTGGCAATCAGCCCCAGCATTTT,CASSLTGVGNQPQHF
.,.,TRBJ1-1,TRBV12-3/TRBV12-4,TGTGCCAGCAGTTTAGAGGCAGAGGCTGAAGCTTTCTTT,CASSLEAEAEAFF
TRBD1,.,TRBJ2-3,TRBV4-3,TGCGCCAGCAGCCAAATGACAGGGCGTGGCACAGATACGCAGTATTTT,CASSQMTGRGTDTQYF
.,.,TRBJ1-5,TRBV5-6,TGTGCCAGCAGCTTCGGACATGCCCGGGGCAATCAGCCCCAGCATTTT,CASSFGHARGNQPQHF
.,.,TRBJ2-1,TRBV7-2,TGTGCCAGCAGCTCCCCAGGGGTGACGGAAAGAAATGAGCAGTTCTTC,CASSSPGVTERNEQFF
.,few,TRBJ2-7,TRBV12-3/TRBV12-4,TGTGCCAGCAGAAGGGACACCACCTACGAGCAGTACTTC,CASRRDTTYEQYF
.,.,TRBJ2-5,TRBV7-9,TGTGCCAGCAGCTCGACGCGGACGTACCAAGAGACCCAGTACTTC,CASSSTRTYQETQYF
.,.,TRBJ2-7,TRBV12-3/TRBV12-4,TGTGCCAGCAGAGAACAAGGACAGCTCTCCTACGAGCAGTACTTC,CASREQGQLSYEQYF
TRBD2,few,TRBJ2-1,TRBV11-2,TGTGCCAGCAGCCTGGGACTAGCGGATTTTTACAATGAGCAGTTCTTC,CASSLGLADFYNEQFF
.,few,TRBJ2-1,TRBV12-3/TRBV12-4,TGTGCCAGCAGTTTAAAACGGGGCGGGTTTTCTTACAATGAGCAGTTCTTC,CASSLKRGGFSYNEQFF
.,few,TRBJ2-5,TRBV7-9,TGTGCCAGCACCCTGACAGAACAGGAGACCCAGTACTTC,CASTLTEQETQYF
TRBD1,.,TRBJ1-2,TRBV24-1,TGTGCCACCAGTGATTGGGAACAGGGGACGGGCTATGGCTACACCTTC,CATSDWEQGTGYGYTF
TRBD1,few,TRBJ2-1,TRBV19,TGTGCCAGTAAGGACCCGGGACAGGGTTCCGCTGAGCAGTTCTTC,CASKDPGQGSAEQFF
.,.,TRBJ1-2,TRBV6-4,TGTGCCAGCAGTGACTCGAACGGTCACTATGGCTACACCTTC,CASSDSNGHYGYTF
.,.,TRBJ1-6,TRBV11-2,TGTGCCAGCAGCTTAGATCCGGGAGGTAATTCACCCCTCCACTTT,CASSLDPGGNSPLHF
.,few,TRBJ2-7,TRBV7-2,TGTGCCAGCAGCCCCACGGGGAATTACGAGCAGTACTTC,CASSPTGNYEQYF
.,.,TRBJ2-5,TRBV20-1,TGCAGTGCCAGGGGCAGGCAGACCCAGTACTTC,CSARGRQTQYF
TRBD1,.,TRBJ2-7,TRBV5-1,TGCGCCAGCAGCCGGCAACAGGGGTACGAGCAGTACTTC,CASSRQQGYEQYF
.,.,TRBJ2-2,TRBV4-2,TGTGCCAGCAGCCAGAGACAGGCCTCGAACACCGGGGAGCTGTTTTTT,CASSQRQASNTGELFF
.,few,TRBJ1-2,TRBV29-1,TGCAGCGTTGAGAGGGGCGTATCCCATGGCTACACCTTC,CSVERGVSHGYTF
.,.,TRBJ2-4,TRBV21-1,TGTGCCAGCAGCAAGCTAGAGGGACCGAAAAACATTCAGTACTTC,CASSKLEGPKNIQYF
.,few,TRBJ1-1,TRBV15,TGTGCCACCAGCAGAGATCAGGCTGGAGGGACTGAAGCTTTCTTT,CATSRDQAGGTEAFF
.,few,TRBJ2-2,TRBV7-6,TGTGCCAGCAGCTGGGGGTGGGCCGGGGAGCTGTTTTTT,CASSWGWAGELFF